This is a list of T cell receptor beta chains from one sample in a study of cytomegalovirus exposure and HLA in healthy donors. The data were produced by immunoSEQ multiplex PCR, yet TCRdb's version contains in-frame clones alone and is incomplete. The listing contains 70,000 or so clones. The sequenced sample consisted of PBMCs. The receptors were gathered from a female donor in good health and CMV-seropositive. Each CDR3 is given with its conserved first and last residue. A D gene is named only where the DNA matches it firmly.

D: -
length: 15
V: TRBV4-3
J: TRBJ1-2
CDR3: CASSQVGRDTYGYTF
DNA: TGCGCCAGCAGCCAAGTTGGTCGGGACACCTATGGCTACACCTTC

D: -
length: 13
V: TRBV18
J: TRBJ2-3
CDR3: CASSPGSADTQYF
DNA: TGTGCCAGCTCACCAGGTAGCGCAGATACGCAGTATTTT

D: -
length: 19
V: TRBV4-1
J: TRBJ1-1
CDR3: CASSQDGGGWERPNTEDFF
DNA: TGCGCCAGCAGCCAAGATGGGGGGGGGTGGGAAAGGCCGAACACTGAAGATTTCTTT

D: TRBD1
length: 16
V: TRBV7-9
J: TRBJ1-6
CDR3: CASSDHGQGNNSPLHF
DNA: TGTGCCAGCAGCGATCATGGACAGGGGAATAATTCACCCCTCCACTTT

D: TRBD2
length: 17
V: TRBV10-3
J: TRBJ2-3
CDR3: CAISHQAGLASADTQYF
DNA: TGTGCCATCAGTCATCAGGCGGGACTAGCGAGTGCAGATACGCAGTATTTT

D: -
length: 15
V: TRBV7-9
J: TRBJ2-2
CDR3: CASSLAASSAGELFF
DNA: TGTGCCAGCAGCTTAGCCGCTAGCTCGGCCGGGGAGCTGTTTTTT

D: -
length: 13
V: TRBV6-5
J: TRBJ1-5
CDR3: CASGYKGREPQHF
DNA: TGTGCCAGCGGGTACAAGGGCAGGGAACCCCAGCATTTT

D: TRBD2
length: 15
V: TRBV28
J: TRBJ2-7
CDR3: CASSLAASGSYEQYF
DNA: TGTGCCAGCAGTTTAGCGGCTAGCGGGTCCTACGAGCAGTACTTC

D: -
length: 16
V: TRBV5-1
J: TRBJ1-6
CDR3: CASSSTGYGRNSPLHF
DNA: TGCGCCAGCAGCTCAACAGGGTATGGAAGGAATTCACCCCTCCACTTT

D: TRBD1
length: 16
V: TRBV4-1
J: TRBJ2-6
CDR3: CASSQEQGTGANVLTF
DNA: TGCGCCAGCAGCCAAGAACAGGGGACTGGGGCCAACGTCCTGACTTTC

D: -
length: 13
V: TRBV11-2
J: TRBJ2-7
CDR3: CASSYGGDYEQYF
DNA: TGTGCCAGCAGTTATGGCGGGGATTACGAGCAGTACTTC

D: TRBD2
length: 17
V: TRBV27
J: TRBJ2-2
CDR3: CASRPGIAGELAGELFF
DNA: TGTGCCAGCAGGCCGGGGATAGCGGGAGAACTTGCAGGGGAGCTGTTTTTT

D: -
length: 15
V: TRBV7-2
J: TRBJ2-7
CDR3: CASSLVASDTYEQYF
DNA: TGTGCCAGCAGCTTAGTGGCTAGCGACACCTACGAGCAGTACTTC

D: TRBD1
length: 16
V: TRBV5-1
J: TRBJ1-1
CDR3: CASSLTRGHQDTEAFF
DNA: TGCGCCAGCAGCTTGACAAGGGGGCACCAGGACACTGAAGCTTTCTTT

D: TRBD1
length: 17
V: TRBV2
J: TRBJ1-5
CDR3: CASSGPGTGALGQPQHF
DNA: TGTGCCAGCAGTGGACCCGGGACAGGGGCCCTCGGTCAGCCCCAGCATTTT

D: -
length: 13
V: TRBV6-1
J: TRBJ1-2
CDR3: CASREQGHSGYTF
DNA: TGTGCCAGCAGAGAACAGGGCCATTCTGGCTACACCTTC

D: -
length: 17
V: TRBV4-2
J: TRBJ2-2
CDR3: CASSQAREFETTGELFF
DNA: TGTGCCAGCAGCCAAGCCCGGGAATTCGAGACGACCGGGGAGCTGTTTTTT

D: TRBD1
length: 14
V: TRBV27
J: TRBJ2-5
CDR3: CASSPTGPQETQYF
DNA: TGTGCCAGCAGTCCGACAGGGCCTCAAGAGACCCAGTACTTC

D: -
length: 13
V: TRBV5-4
J: TRBJ1-1
CDR3: CASTLPQDTEAFF
DNA: TGTGCCAGCACTCTACCCCAGGACACTGAAGCTTTCTTT

D: -
length: 17
V: TRBV18
J: TRBJ2-1
CDR3: CASSPLQAPSSYNEQFF
DNA: TGTGCCAGCTCACCACTACAGGCCCCGAGCTCCTACAATGAGCAGTTCTTC

D: -
length: 12
V: TRBV7-2
J: TRBJ1-2
CDR3: CASTRGGSGYTF
DNA: TGTGCCAGCACCCGGGGGGGCTCTGGCTACACCTTC

D: -
length: 12
V: TRBV7-9
J: TRBJ2-4
CDR3: CASSLNGPIQYF
DNA: TGTGCCAGCAGCTTAAACGGTCCCATTCAGTACTTC

D: TRBD1
length: 15
V: TRBV4-1
J: TRBJ1-2
CDR3: CASSQDRPGGDGYTF
DNA: TGCGCCAGCAGCCAAGATCGGCCAGGGGGCGATGGCTACACCTTC

D: -
length: 13
V: TRBV30
J: TRBJ1-2
CDR3: CAWSRGAVNGYTF
DNA: TGTGCCTGGAGTCGGGGGGCGGTCAATGGCTACACCTTC

D: TRBD1
length: 16
V: TRBV18
J: TRBJ1-4
CDR3: CASSPGQVGTNEKLFF
DNA: TGTGCCAGCTCACCGGGACAGGTTGGGACTAATGAAAAACTGTTTTTT

D: -
length: 18
V: TRBV9
J: TRBJ2-3
CDR3: CASSVSPKEAEVTDTQYF
DNA: TGTGCCAGCAGCGTAAGCCCCAAAGAGGCGGAGGTGACAGATACGCAGTATTTT

D: -
length: 14
V: TRBV10-3
J: TRBJ1-1
CDR3: CAISEGAGATEAFF
DNA: TGTGCCATCAGTGAAGGGGCAGGGGCCACTGAAGCTTTCTTT

D: TRBD1
length: 17
V: TRBV5-1
J: TRBJ1-6
CDR3: CASSLGGTGGADSPLHF
DNA: TGCGCCAGCAGCTTGGGAGGGACAGGGGGCGCCGATTCACCCCTCCACTTT